Shown below are 23 T cell receptor beta chains from a single sample sequenced in a study of patients and donors after allogeneic stem cell transplantation. Each CDR3 protein is one row after TCRdb ran MiXCR on the RT-PCR reads. The table records 800,000 to 1,000,000 distinct CDR3 sequences, roughly 18% of them present only once. Sequenced: blood, either unsorted or a sorted T cell fraction (not recorded which). The origin of the receptors is a human donor who was either an allogeneic HSCT recipient or a stem cell or donor lymphocyte infusion donor (not recorded which). It is not recorded whose cells these are; they may come from a transplant donor.

The chain is built from TRBV4-1 and TRBJ1-1; D ambiguous. The V end was cut by 3 bases, the J end by 6 bases, with 8 bases between. Germline CDR1 is MGHRA and CDR2 is YSYEKL. CDR3 length: 12 residues. The CDR3, as DNA: TGCGCCAGCAGCCAGAGTAGGGCTGAAGCTTTCTTT. It yields the protein CASSQSRAEAFF.

J is TRBJ2-7 and V is TRBV4-1; D is perhaps TRBD2 (5 bases). There are 16 residues in the CDR3. The germline V gene encodes CDR1 MGHRA and CDR2 YSYEKL. Trimming took off 1 base at V and 5 bases at J, with 18 bases between the two ends. The CDR3 reads CASSQGQSPGYDEQYF. As DNA, the CDR3 is TGCGCCAGCAGCCAAGGCCAATCCCCGGGGTACGACGAGCAGTACTTC.

This clonotype was seen more than once but under ten times. The chain couples TRBV6-1 to TRBJ2-6; 9 positions match TRBD2. This CDR3 region has 19 residues. The V segment lost 6 bases and the J segment 1 base; nucleotides outside the gene matches: 13. CDR1 MNHNS and CDR2 SASEGT come from the germline V gene. CDR3 coding DNA: TGTGCCAGCAGGCACTTCGGTAGCGGGAGTTCGTCTGGGGCCAACGTCCTGACTTTC. Its translation is CASRHFGSGSSSGANVLTF.

The sample holds a few counts of this clonotype. The chain links TRBV5-1 to TRBJ2-7; D is perhaps TRBD2 (7 bases). The germline gives CDR1 SGHRS, CDR2 YFSETQ. The CDR3 is 14 residues long. V lost 4 bases and J lost 3, with 14 bases in between. The CDR3 DNA reads TGCGCCAGCAGCGGCGGGGGCATAGGCTACGAGCAGTACTTC. This gives the protein CASSGGGIGYEQYF. Combining the CDR3 with reference TRBV5-1 and TRBJ2-7 gives the whole variable domain KAGVTQTPRYLIKTRGQQVTLSCSPISGHRSVSWYQQTPGQGLQFLFEYFSETQRNKGNFPGRFSGRQFSNSRSEMNVSTLELGDSALYLCASSGGGIGYEQYFGPGTRLTVT.

The V call is TRBV19, the J call TRBJ1-1; D is perhaps TRBD1 (5 bases). The CDR3 runs to 12 residues. Trimming shortened V by 6 bases and J by 11 bases, and 16 bases separated the two germline ends. Germline loops: CDR1 LNHDA, CDR2 SQIVND (reference sequence). The CDR3 nucleotides are TGTGCCAGTAGCGGGGGAAGGGAGTGGGCTTTCTTT. This codes for CASSGGREWAFF.

There are a few counts of this clonotype. This chain links TRBV6-2 or TRBV6-3 with TRBJ2-3, with TRBD1 identical over 7 bases. The CDR3 runs to 15 residues. CDR1 is MNHEY, CDR2 SVGEGT, per germline. Trimming cost V 6 bases and J 3 bases; bases outside gene matches: 9. The CDR3 DNA reads as TGTGCCAGCAGCCCCGGACAGGTGGGAACAGATACGCAGTATTTT. It encodes CASSPGQVGTDTQYF.

The chain uses TRBV19 and TRBJ1-5; weak D call: TRBD1 (6 bases). CDR3 length: 16 residues. Trimming took off 6 bases at V and 0 bases at J, with 15 bases between the two ends. CDR1 and CDR2 from the germline V gene are LNHDA and SQIVND (reference sequence). The CDR3 DNA sequence: TGTGCCAGTAGCGCGAAGGGGGGGTATAGCAATCAGCCCCAGCATTTT. This encodes CASSAKGGYSNQPQHF.

The V gene is TRBV9, the J gene TRBJ2-3; tentatively, D is TRBD1 (6 bases). CDR3 length: 17 residues. V was clipped by 3 bases and J by 4 bases, with 21 bases between them. Germline CDR1 is SGDLS and CDR2 is YYNGEE. The CDR3 sequence is CASSADRTGLGADTQYF. CDR3 sequence (DNA): TGTGCCAGCAGCGCAGACAGGACGGGCCTGGGCGCAGATACGCAGTATTTT.

This clonotype appeared a few times. The V gene is TRBV12-3 or TRBV12-4, the J gene TRBJ2-1, with a possible D match to TRBD2 (6 bases). This CDR3 comprises 16 residues. V was pared by 3 bases and J by 8 bases, with 20 bases between. The CDR3, as DNA: TGTGCCAGCAGTTTCCAGTCCCCCCGGGGAGGCGATGAGCAGTTCTTC. Its translation: CASSFQSPRGGDEQFF.

The CDR3 DNA reads TGTGCCAGCAGCTTAACGTTCGGGGGGGGGCCGAGGACAGATACGCAGTATTTT. Protein: CASSLTFGGGPRTDTQYF. The chain recombines TRBV7-3 with TRBJ2-3, with TRBD2 matching 8 bases. Germline V gene data show CDR1 as SGHTA and CDR2 as FQGTGA. The ends lost 0 bases at V and 3 bases at J; junction bases unmatched: 11. The CDR3 consists of 18 residues. Using reference TRBV7-3 and TRBJ2-3 for the parts outside the CDR3, the full variable domain is GAGVSQTPSNKVTEKGKYVELRCDPISGHTALYWYRQSLGQGPEFLIYFQGTGAADDSGLPNDRFFAVRPEGSVSTLKIQRTERGDSAVYLCASSLTFGGGPRTDTQYFGPGTRLTVL.

The V call is TRBV4-2, the J call TRBJ2-3; D is unclear. V was shortened by 4 bases and J by 2 bases, with 10 bases between the two germline ends. Looked up from germline, CDR1 is LGHNA and CDR2 is YNFKEQ. CDR3 size: 14 residues. For the CDR3, the DNA is TGTGCCAGCAGCCTCGGCGGAAACACAGATACGCAGTATTTT. It is translated as CASSLGGNTDTQYF.

The J gene is TRBJ2-7, the V gene TRBV12-3 or TRBV12-4; D call uncertain. This CDR3 contains 14 residues. V was cut by 3 bases and J by 5 bases, with 14 bases left in between. The CDR3 sequence is CASSLMASRHEQYF. CDR3 nucleotide sequence: TGTGCCAGCAGTTTGATGGCTAGTAGGCACGAGCAGTACTTC.

This clonotype was detected many times. This rearrangement joins TRBV6-5 to TRBJ2-7, with D perhaps matching TRBD1 or TRBD2 (7 bases each). The CDR3 has 13 amino acids. Germline V gene lookup returns CDR1 MNHEY and CDR2 SVGAGI. The V and J ends lost 2 bases and 7 bases respectively, with 12 bases between them. In nucleotides, the CDR3 is TGTGCCAGCAGTTACCGCAGGGGGGGGGAGCAGTACTTC. Translated: CASSYRRGGEQYF.

This clonotype has only a few counts. The rearrangement links TRBV24-1 to TRBJ2-1, with D possibly being TRBD1 or TRBD2 (5 bases each). From germline, CDR1 is KGHDR and CDR2 SFDVKD. This CDR3 comprises 13 residues. V was pared by 5 bases and J by 6 bases, with 10 bases between. The CDR3 DNA is TGTGCCACCAGTGTCGGGGCGGTCAATGAGCAGTTCTTC. This sequence encodes CATSVGAVNEQFF.

This clonotype has at least ten counts. The rearrangement links TRBV7-2 to TRBJ2-7, with D perhaps matching TRBD2 (5 bases). Deletions cut 6 bases from V and 3 bases from J, with 18 bases between. The CDR3 is made up of 15 amino acids. The germline V gene has CDR1 SGHTA and CDR2 FQGNSA. As DNA, the CDR3 is TGTGCCAGCAGTTTCATCCATTCTGGAGGCTACGAGCAGTACTTC. Residues: CASSFIHSGGYEQYF.

The genes are TRBV7-9 and TRBJ2-2, with 7 bases that match TRBD2. Losses at the gene ends were 5 bases for V and 7 bases for J; bases not matched to a gene: 10. The length of the CDR3 is 15 residues. Germline V lookup: CDR1 SEHNR, CDR2 FQNEAQ (reference sequence). CDR3 in amino acids: CASSPNRAGNGELFF. CDR3 sequence (DNA): TGTGCCAGCAGCCCCAATAGAGCGGGAAACGGGGAGCTGTTTTTT.

This clonotype occurred a few times. The V call is TRBV7-9, the J call TRBJ2-1, with 9 nucleotides matching TRBD2. This CDR3 comprises 14 residues. Germline V gene sequence: CDR1 SEHNR, CDR2 FQNEAQ (reference sequence). V gave up 5 bases and J gave up 8 bases; unmatched junction bases: 7. The CDR3 protein is CASSLPGLAYEQFF. In nucleotides, the CDR3 is TGTGCCAGCAGCCTACCGGGACTAGCATATGAGCAGTTCTTC.

The chain has TRBV20-1 and TRBJ1-2; no reliable D call. Trimming removed 1 base at V and 8 bases at J, with 17 bases between. The CDR3 has 14 residues. Germline V gives CDR1 DFQATT, CDR2 SNEGSKA (reference sequence). The CDR3 DNA is TGCAGTGCTAGAGCCCCCTCCGGGGAAGGGGGCTACACCTTC. Protein: CSARAPSGEGGYTF.

The V gene is TRBV28, the J gene TRBJ2-1; 10 nucleotides align to TRBD2. Per germline, CDR1 MDHEN and CDR2 SYDVKM. The CDR3 runs 16 residues. V was pared by 2 bases and J by 8 bases, with 9 bases of the junction left unmatched. This CDR3 reads CASSLVELAGTDEQFF. CDR3 DNA sequence: TGTGCCAGCAGTTTAGTGGAACTAGCGGGGACCGATGAGCAGTTCTTC.

This rearrangement joins TRBV20-1 to TRBJ2-7, with 9 bases identical to TRBD1. Trimming took 7 bases from V and 2 from J; bases not matched to a gene: 6. Germline CDR1 DFQATT, CDR2 SNEGSKA (reference sequence). The CDR3 is 13 residues long. DNA for the CDR3: TGCAGTGTTTGGGACAGGGTGGCCTACGAGCAGTACTTC. It codes for CSVWDRVAYEQYF.

This chain uses TRBV6-1 with TRBJ2-1; 10 bases are shared with TRBD2. The CDR3 totals 17 residues. V was pared by 5 bases and J by 7 bases, with 14 bases of the junction left unmatched. Germline-derived CDR1 and CDR2 are MNHNS and SASEGT. The CDR3 spells CASSPRKGSGRWNEQFF. In DNA form, the CDR3 reads TGTGCCAGCAGTCCCCGTAAAGGTAGCGGGAGGTGGAATGAGCAGTTCTTC.

Concerning this clonotype: One end of the junction is discordant with germline, which a read error may explain. The genes are TRBV27 and TRBJ2-1, with 8 nucleotides matching TRBD2. The CDR3 is 14 amino acids. Germline loops: CDR1 MNHEY, CDR2 SMNVEV (reference sequence). The CDR3 sequence is CASSFFAGGDEKFF. The CDR3 DNA sequence: TGTGCCAGCAGTTTTTTTGCGGGGGGCGATGAGAAGTTCTTC.

This rearrangement joins TRBV4-2 to TRBJ2-7; 10 nucleotides match TRBD2. CDR1 LGHNA and CDR2 YNFKEQ come from the germline V gene. The CDR3 totals 17 residues. The J segment lost 2 bases and the V segment lost 0 bases, leaving 7 bases of the junction unmatched. The CDR3 DNA reads TGTGCCAGCAGCCAAGATCCGCTAGCGGGGGACCCCTACGAGCAGTACTTC. Translated: CASSQDPLAGDPYEQYF.